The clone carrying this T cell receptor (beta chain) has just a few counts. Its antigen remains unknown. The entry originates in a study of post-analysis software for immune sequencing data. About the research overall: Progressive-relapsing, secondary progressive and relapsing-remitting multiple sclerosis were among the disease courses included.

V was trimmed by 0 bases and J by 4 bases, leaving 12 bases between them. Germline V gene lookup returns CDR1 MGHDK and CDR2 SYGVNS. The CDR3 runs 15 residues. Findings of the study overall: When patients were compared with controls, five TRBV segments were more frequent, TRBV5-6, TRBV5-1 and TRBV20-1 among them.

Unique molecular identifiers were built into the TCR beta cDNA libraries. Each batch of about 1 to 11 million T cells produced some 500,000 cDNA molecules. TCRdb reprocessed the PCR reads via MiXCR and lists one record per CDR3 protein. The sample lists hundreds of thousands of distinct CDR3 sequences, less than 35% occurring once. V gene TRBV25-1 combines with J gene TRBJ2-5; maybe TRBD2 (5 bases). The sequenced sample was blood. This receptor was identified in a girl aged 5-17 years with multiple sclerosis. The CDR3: CASSEYKAGGETQYF. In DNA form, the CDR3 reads TGTGCCAGCAGTGAATATAAGGCGGGCGGAGAGACCCAGTACTTC.